The clone carrying this T cell receptor beta chain was seen more than once but under ten times. Its antigen is as yet unknown. The sample comes from a study of identical twins. Study-level points and caveats: Cord blood beta clonotypes present at high abundance carried fewer insertions; no such pattern appeared in memory repertoires. Modelling approaches yielded underestimates of out-of-frame TCR alpha sharing between monozygotic twins. For zero-insertion analyses, partial confounding could come from invariant MAIT and iNKT cells.

Template switching, a step in the protocol, added a universal primer site, and cDNA carried unique molecular identifiers. Using its own MiXCR run on the 5' RACE reads, TCRdb lists one record per CDR3 protein. The sample comprises a few hundred thousand distinct CDR3 sequences, around 15% of which are singletons, and more than 0.8% rests with the top ten. The germline V gene encodes CDR1 MGHDK and CDR2 SYGVNS. After removal of 1 base from V and 5 bases from J, the junction contained 13 bases not matched to a gene. The CDR3 sequence is 17 residues long. Separately, the same data were catalogued under a study of yellow fever vaccine responses in identical twins.

The sequenced sample was CD4+ T cells sorted from blood. This receptor was taken from a woman between 18 and 30 years old in good health. J is TRBJ2-5 and V is TRBV25-1, with 7 bases that match TRBD1. The CDR3 region is CASSEWGTAETRETQYF. The DNA for the CDR3 is TGTGCCAGCAGTGAATGGGGGACAGCCGAGACCCGGGAGACCCAGTACTTC.